This T cell receptor (beta chain) was observed in a study of blood T cells in healthy people across ages. Study background: Template switching picked up about one barcoded beta molecule for each two T cells.

This CDR3 region has 14 residues. The V end was cut by 3 bases, the J end by 4 bases, with 12 bases between. Germline assignment: CDR1 ENHRY and CDR2 SYGVKD. Each individual donor underwent a draw of ten milliliters of peripheral blood. This clonotype was seen ten or more times. Its antigen remains unidentified. General study findings and limits: Unsorted PBMCs blocked a conclusive comparison of naive and antigen-experienced cells.

It was with a sample-barcoded 5' primer and a J-beta primer mix that a second PCR of roughly 7 to 12 cycles was run. TCRdb fed the 5' RACE reads into MiXCR, producing one record per CDR3 protein. The repertoire has 650,000 or so distinct CDR3 sequences, over 40% of them found once; the top ten carry roughly 13%. The TCR sequence derives from a woman older than 75 in good health. The rearrangement uses TRBV10-3 and TRBJ2-5; D call uncertain. Sequencing input: blood. The CDR3 protein is CAISERGPGETQYF. The CDR3 bases are TGTGCCATCAGTGAAAGAGGACCGGGAGAGACCCAGTACTTC.